Below, 20 T cell receptor beta chains from the same sample are listed, as sequenced in a study of shared clonotypes between healthy human individuals. The table came from immunoSEQ multiplex PCR; TCRdb's copy has only in-frame clones and leaves some out. The sample comprises approximately 980,000 clones, around 80% of which are singletons, and nearly 1.5% rests with the top ten. Input material: memory CD4+ T cells sorted from blood. Specified subset: CD45RA-negative fraction. These receptors all come from a man younger than 30 in good health.

This clone was counted ten times or more. Other DNA sequences of this sample code for an identical CDR3. This chain connects TRBV5-1 to TRBJ2-3; no clear D. CDR1 and CDR2 (germline): SGHRS, YFSETQ. The CDR3 is 14 amino acids. V was clipped by 0 bases and J by 0 bases, with 5 bases between them. The CDR3, as DNA: TGCGCCAGCAGCTTGGCTAGAAGCACAGATACGCAGTATTTT. Translating it yields CASSLARSTDTQYF.

The chain uses TRBV5-4 and TRBJ1-6; the D gene is possibly TRBD1 (5 bases). CDR1 is SGHNT and CDR2 is YYREEE in the germline V gene (reference sequence). This CDR3 region has 14 residues. V was clipped by 2 bases and J by 9 bases, with 12 bases between them. CDR3 loop: CASSLRTSGSPLHF. CDR3 nucleotide sequence: TGTGCCAGCAGCTTACGGACAAGCGGTTCACCCCTCCACTTT.

V usage is TRBV27 and J usage is TRBJ2-1, with TRBD2 matching 11 bases. CDR1 and CDR2 from the germline V gene are MNHEY and SMNVEV (reference sequence). Trimming cost V 6 bases and J 15 bases; bases outside gene matches: 10. The CDR3 sequence is 13 residues long. The CDR3: CASSRTSGSLLFF. CDR3 in DNA: TGTGCCAGCAGCAGGACTAGCGGGTCCTTGCTGTTCTTC.

The gene calls are TRBV5-1 and TRBJ1-4, with 9 nucleotides matching TRBD1. Per the germline V gene, CDR1 is SGHRS and CDR2 is YFSETQ. V lost 0 bases to trimming and J lost 7 bases; unmatched junction nucleotides: 10. This CDR3 spans 17 amino acids. CDR3: CASSLEPTGGASEKLFF. The CDR3 DNA reads TGCGCCAGCAGCTTGGAACCCACAGGGGGCGCGTCTGAAAAACTGTTTTTT.

This chain links TRBV5-1 with TRBJ2-2, with D perhaps matching TRBD1 (5 bases). Trimming took 1 base from V and 4 from J, leaving 11 bases between them. The CDR3 loop spans 15 amino acids. The V gene's germline CDR1 is SGHRS and CDR2 YFSETQ. The CDR3: CASSLSRASTGELFF. The CDR3 nucleotides read TGCGCCAGCAGCTTGTCCAGGGCGAGCACCGGGGAGCTGTTTTTT.

As for this clone: Sequence at one end of the junction differs from germline and may be a read error. The rearrangement joins TRBV18 to TRBJ2-1, with 10 bases matching TRBD1. The germline gives CDR1 KGHSH, CDR2 LQKENI. The CDR3 loop spans 15 amino acids. The DNA of the CDR3 is TGTGCCAGCTCCCCACTGGGACAGGGGATCAATGAGCAGTTCTTC. It specifies CASSPLGQGINEQFF.

This rearrangement joins TRBV2 to TRBJ1-1, with D tentatively TRBD1 (6 bases). There are 15 residues in the CDR3. Germline loops: CDR1 SNHLY, CDR2 FYNNEI. Trimming removed 5 bases at V and 1 base at J, with 14 bases between. This CDR3 is CASSHRGGRNTEAFF. The DNA of the CDR3 is TGTGCCAGCAGTCATAGGGGGGGCAGGAACACTGAAGCTTTCTTT.

J is TRBJ2-1 and V is TRBV2; D remains ambiguous. Trimming stripped 7 bases from V and 6 bases from J, with 7 bases between. Germline V gives CDR1 SNHLY, CDR2 FYNNEI. This CDR3 contains 11 residues. In DNA form, the CDR3 reads TGTGCCAGCAAGTATGGCAATGAGCAGTTCTTC. Translated: CASKYGNEQFF.

This clone was counted at least ten times. This CDR3 is also generated by other DNA sequences in the sample. The chain carries TRBV29-1 and TRBJ1-1, with 7 nucleotides matching TRBD1. The germline CDR1 and CDR2 sequences are SQVTM and ANQGSEA. The CDR3 loop spans 14 amino acids. V was pared by 5 bases and J by 3 bases, with 9 bases of the junction left unmatched. The CDR3 nucleotides are TGCAGCGTTTCCTTGGACAGGCGCCACACTGAAGCTTTCTTT. Translation gives CSVSLDRRHTEAFF.

The gene calls are TRBV27 and TRBJ2-2, with a weak D call TRBD2 (5 bases). This CDR3 has 15 amino acids. Trimming took off 2 bases at V and 0 bases at J, with 7 bases between the two ends. Per germline, CDR1 MNHEY and CDR2 SMNVEV (reference sequence). CDR3 DNA: TGTGCCAGCAGTTTAGCGGGTTCGAACACCGGGGAGCTGTTTTTT. It codes for CASSLAGSNTGELFF.

The rearrangement uses TRBV10-3 and TRBJ1-1; D is undetermined. V was cut by 0 bases and J by 1 base, with 6 bases left in between. This CDR3 region has 14 residues. Germline CDR1 ENHRY, CDR2 SYGVKD. The CDR3 loop reads CAISESRGNTEAFF. As DNA, the CDR3 is TGTGCCATCAGTGAGTCGCGGGGGAACACTGAAGCTTTCTTT.

The chain combines TRBV9 with TRBJ1-2, with D unresolved. Germline V gene data show CDR1 as SGDLS and CDR2 as YYNGEE. This CDR3 spans 16 amino acids. Between the trimmed V and J ends, which lost 3 bases and 4 bases, there was a span of 19 bases. The CDR3 here is CASSARHGSGFYGYTF. The CDR3 nucleotides read TGTGCCAGCAGCGCCAGACACGGCTCGGGCTTCTATGGCTACACCTTC.

The genes are TRBV5-1 and TRBJ1-1, with 8 bases lining up with TRBD1. V lost 4 bases to trimming and J lost 4 bases; unmatched junction nucleotides: 9. The CDR3 is 15 amino acids. Germline CDR1 SGHRS, CDR2 YFSETQ. CDR3 in DNA: TGCGCCAGCAGCCCCGGGACAGGAGGGACCACTGAAGCTTTCTTT. It specifies CASSPGTGGTTEAFF.

This clone was counted ten times or more. This CDR3 is also generated by other DNA sequences in the sample. V gene TRBV11-2 combines with J gene TRBJ1-1; the D is unclear. Germline V gives CDR1 SGHAT, CDR2 FQNNGV. There are 13 residues in the CDR3. V dropped 1 base and J dropped 2 bases, with 5 bases sitting between them. CDR3: CASSLAGNTEAFF. The CDR3 coding sequence is TGTGCCAGCAGCTTAGCCGGTAACACTGAAGCTTTCTTT. Complete variable domain (other parts from reference TRBV11-2 and TRBJ1-1): EAGVAQSPRYKIIEKRQSVAFWCNPISGHATLYWYQQILGQGPKLLIQFQNNGVVDDSQLPKDRFSAERLKGVDSTLKIQPAKLEDSAVYLCASSLAGNTEAFFGQGTRLTVV.

The chain couples TRBV9 to TRBJ2-2; 12 bases map to TRBD1. The CDR3 has 15 residues. V shed 4 bases and J 6 bases; nucleotides not matched to a gene: 4. The germline V gene has CDR1 SGDLS and CDR2 YYNGEE. In nucleotides, the CDR3 is TGTGCCAGCAGCTCGGGACAGGGGGCTGCCGGGGAGCTGTTTTTT. Encoded protein: CASSSGQGAAGELFF.

As DNA, the CDR3 is TGTGCTAGTGGCCCCGCGGGGACGTCGGGCTACACCTTC. It encodes CASGPAGTSGYTF. V usage is TRBV12-5 and J usage is TRBJ1-2; D may be TRBD1 (5 bases). Between the trimmed V and J ends, which lost 6 bases and 8 bases, there was a span of 16 bases. The CDR3 runs to 13 residues. In germline, CDR1 is LGHNT, CDR2 FRNRAP.

The J gene is TRBJ1-4, the V gene TRBV28, with TRBD1 identical over 9 bases. CDR1 and CDR2 from the germline V gene are MDHEN and SYDVKM. CDR3 length: 15 residues. The ends lost 8 bases at V and 2 bases at J; junction bases unmatched: 6. The DNA of the CDR3 is TGTGCCAGCGGACCGGGGACAGGGACTAATGAAAAACTGTTTTTT. Protein: CASGPGTGTNEKLFF. Full variable domain (remainder filled in from reference TRBV28 and TRBJ1-4): DVKVTQSSRYLVKRTGEKVFLECVQDMDHENMFWYRQDPGLGLRLIYFSYDVKMKEKGDIPEGYSVSREKKERFSLILESASTNQTSMYLCASGPGTGTNEKLFFGSGTQLSVL.

V gene TRBV6-5 combines with J gene TRBJ1-2; perhaps TRBD1 as D (5 bases). Germline V gene sequence: CDR1 MNHEY, CDR2 SVGAGI. V lost 0 bases and J 1 base, leaving 12 bases between the germline ends. This CDR3 has 16 amino acids. The CDR3 nucleotides read TGTGCCAGCAGTTACTCGGGGGTCGAGGGTAACTATGGCTACACCTTC. Residues: CASSYSGVEGNYGYTF.

This chain connects TRBV4-1 to TRBJ2-7; TRBD2 agrees at 7 bases. The V gene's germline CDR1 is MGHRA and CDR2 YSYEKL. The length of the CDR3 is 15 residues. The V gene end was trimmed by 4 bases and the J gene end by 0 bases; junction bases not matched to a gene: 6. The CDR3 region has the DNA TGCGCCAGCAGCCCTAGCGGTATAAGCTCCTACGAGCAGTACTTC. Translation gives CASSPSGISSYEQYF.

DNA of the CDR3: TGCGCCAGCGCACCCTCTTATAGCGGGTTCACAGATACGCAGTATTTT. It translates to CASAPSYSGFTDTQYF. The rearrangement uses TRBV5-1 and TRBJ2-3, with 7 positions matching TRBD2. J gave up 2 bases and V 7 bases, and 13 bases lay outside the gene matches. The CDR3 has 16 amino acids. Per the germline V gene, CDR1 is SGHRS and CDR2 is YFSETQ.